This T cell receptor (beta chain) was identified during a study of a mutant IDH1 vaccine in newly diagnosed glioma. Study-level background: Patients' prior therapy spanned radiotherapy, temozolomide, or both; most underwent both.

Time point denoted: baseline, week 1 (first vaccination visit). Treatment in this sample: pre-vaccination baseline after standard-of-care therapy. Whole-study findings and limits: Among patients, around 93% showed immune responses induced by the vaccine. Pseudoprogression appeared unlinked to shifts in leading peripheral T cell clonotypes.

The CDR3 has 18 residues. Germline V gene sequence: CDR1 GTSNPN, CDR2 SVGIG (reference sequence). The V and J ends lost 1 base and 7 bases, in that order; junction bases with no gene match: 18. Generated by immunoSEQ multiplex PCR, the TCRdb table keeps only in-frame clones and is missing some. The repertoire holds 60,000 to 85,000 clones, 79% seen once, with about 7.5% in the top ten. A note on this clone: The target antigen is unknown.

The rearrangement joins TRBV30 to TRBJ2-1; TRBD2 matches 8 bases. The sample here was PBMCs, taken from a glioma patient treated with radiotherapy, temozolomide or both. The receptor's source is a man aged 50 or older with glioma. CDR3 sequence: CAWSAGRAAVSERNEQFF. In DNA form, the CDR3 reads TGTGCCTGGAGTGCCGGGAGGGCCGCGGTGTCGGAGCGGAATGAGCAGTTCTTC.